Detailed here is one T cell receptor (beta chain). The sample holds other DNA sequences that translate to the same CDR3. Clones were read by immunoSEQ multiplex PCR, and TCRdb kept only the in-frame ones, dropping some. The sample records fewer than 250,000 clones, about nine tenths being singletons. The entry originates in a study of blood T cell repertoires in COVID-19. Study overall: Some COVID-19 samples were acute and others convalescent; all came from the United States, Italy and Spain. From T cells, B-cell-depleted T cells, or PBMCs came the material, which was cDNA or gDNA.

The V gene lost 4 bases and the J gene lost 3 bases, with 4 bases spanning the gap. CDR1 SGHDT and CDR2 YYEEEE come from the germline V gene. The CDR3 runs 11 residues. The source is a woman between 50 and 59 years old with acute or convalescent COVID-19. This chain joins TRBV5-6 and TRBJ1-2; the D is unclear. Specimen: peripheral blood. In nucleotides, the CDR3 is TGTGCCAGCAGCCGGGACTATGGCTACACCTTC. It translates to CASSRDYGYTF.